This T cell receptor (beta chain) was identified during a study of blood T cell repertoires in COVID-19 (dated by TCRdb to the early 2020s). Describing the broader study: Samples from collaborators originated in the United States, Italy and Spain and spanned both the acute and convalescent phases of COVID-19. Subjects who had been exposed to COVID-19, were actively infected with it, or had recovered from it provided the deeply sampled blood TCRbeta repertoires that made up the dataset. A de-identified subject ID, COVID-19 status, age in years and sex were almost always included in the sample metadata. The material from the prospective study consisted of cDNA or gDNA derived from T cells, B-cell-depleted T cells, or PBMCs. HLA class I and class II types, where available, came from metadata supplied by the sample provider rather than from assay-based typing. The samples were drawn from two sources: the first 160 participants of the ongoing ImmuneRACE study, and 1,254 subjects contributed by 6 global collaborators. The repertoires were made available in a free public database intended to serve as a resource for research on the immune response to SARS-CoV-2.

Summary of the overall study and its limitations: The quantity of clinical and demographic metadata differed by source and by participant and was supplied without curation.

One collaborating source in Seattle enrolled patients during active infection and followed them longitudinally through the course of disease. Each collaborating institution followed its own protocols to collect whole blood in K2EDTA tubes. For TCRbeta analysis, collaborator samples were shipped as frozen whole blood, as isolated PBMCs, or as DNA extracted from either sample type. This clone was counted only a few times. Its specific antigen is unknown. Base qualities are not recorded, but no much larger clone differs from it by a single base. The immunoSEQ Assay, a bias-controlled multiplex PCR, was used to amplify TCRbeta CDR3 regions from genomic DNA. Concerning the study's data processing: Nucleated cell counts per sample were estimated from amplification of reference gene primers within the assay. To quantify the absolute abundance of each unique TCRbeta CDR3 rearrangement, sequence reads were collapsed and filtered. For each sample, productive Simpson clonality was calculated as the square root of Simpson's diversity index over productive rearrangements. The immuneACCESS repertoire file appears here via TCRdb, limited to in-frame rearrangements. These files lack a portion of the clones; in checked studies, under half of the deficit traces to unresolved V genes, and the cause of the others is not known. D and trimming were read from the DNA, whereas the V and J calls and clone size are those reported in that table. The sample table shows 200,000 to 300,000 clones, and around nine tenths are seen once. The ten largest account for around 5% of the sample.

The CDR3 runs 14 amino acids, cysteine and phenylalanine included. Just CDR3 DNA is preserved here, 42 bases in frame from base 1. CDR1 and CDR2 were assigned from the germline V gene as MDHEN and SYDVKM. V was cut back by 5 bases and J by 7 bases, leaving a gap of 12 bases between them. The receptor chain draws on TRBV28 and TRBJ1-6; the D region possibly corresponds to TRBD1 (5 bases align). The material sequenced was peripheral blood. The sequence was obtained from a woman aged 55-75 years with COVID-19, enrolled during active disease. CDR3 reads: CASSILRVNSPLHF. The nucleotides are TGTGCCAGCAGTATCCTCAGGGTCAATTCACCCCTCCACTTT. Reference TRBV28 and TRBJ1-6 genes cover what lies past the CDR3, so the full variable domain is DVKVTQSSRYLVKRTGEKVFLECVQDMDHENMFWYRQDPGLGLRLIYFSYDVKMKEKGDIPEGYSVSREKKERFSLILESASTNQTSMYLCASSILRVNSPLHFGNGTRLTVT.